A selection of T cell receptor beta chains follows, all from one sample in a study of T-cell memory formation after mild COVID-19. One entry per CDR3 protein, called by TCRdb with MiXCR from the 5' RACE reads. This table holds about 110,000 distinct CDR3 sequences, about 15% found once. Input material: PBMCs or a T cell subset sorted from them (not recorded which). These receptors came from a young man who had mild COVID-19 (a few samples of this study predate the infection). Cell type and time point are not known. The CDR3 runs from the conserved cysteine through the conserved F or W. The D gene is left open where the match is weak. The listing skips clone size in some rows; elsewhere it reads once, few, many or a size class.

TRBJ2-2,NA,NA,TRBV7-6,CASSLALWDGGELFF,TGTGCCAGCAGCTTAGCGTTGTGGGATGGCGGGGAGCTGTTTTTT
TRBJ2-5,NA,TRBD2,TRBV12-3/TRBV12-4,CASSPSGGGQQETQYF,TGTGCCAGCAGTCCCTCGGGCGGGGGGCAACAAGAGACCCAGTACTTC
TRBJ1-1,NA,TRBD1,TRBV4-3,CASSHYRGQTEAFF,TGCGCCAGCAGCCATTACAGGGGGCAAACTGAAGCTTTCTTT
TRBJ2-7,NA,NA,TRBV7-8,CASQQGYEQYF,TGTGCCAGCCAACAGGGATACGAGCAGTACTTC
TRBJ1-4,NA,NA,TRBV30,CAWSLLGGLGEKLFF,TGTGCCTGGAGTTTATTGGGAGGCCTAGGGGAAAAACTGTTTTTT
TRBJ2-7,few,TRBD2,TRBV7-2,CASSFRLAREQYF,TGTGCCAGCAGTTTCCGACTAGCGCGGGAGCAGTACTTC
TRBJ1-2,few,NA,TRBV5-1,CASRPLSNYGYTF,TGCGCCAGCAGGCCCCTATCCAACTATGGCTACACCTTC
TRBJ1-2,NA,TRBD1,TRBV12-3/TRBV12-4,CASSLIEDRESGYTF,TGTGCCAGCAGTTTAATCGAGGACAGGGAGTCAGGCTACACCTTC
TRBJ1-1,few,NA,TRBV7-9,CASSRSQGNTEAFF,TGTGCCAGCAGCAGATCACAGGGGAACACTGAAGCTTTCTTT
TRBJ1-5,NA,NA,TRBV4-3,CASSQDIDGGWPQHF,TGCGCCAGCAGCCAAGACATCGACGGCGGATGGCCCCAGCATTTT
TRBJ2-3,NA,NA,TRBV20-1,CSARERGTDTQYF,TGCAGTGCTAGAGAGCGAGGCACAGATACGCAGTATTTT
TRBJ2-1,NA,NA,TRBV27,CASSHSTLPNNEQFF,TGTGCCAGCTCCCATTCCACACTGCCGAACAATGAGCAGTTCTTC
TRBJ2-3,many,TRBD2,TRBV6-6,CASSYSASAGGDTQYF,TGTGCCAGCAGTTACTCAGCCAGCGCGGGAGGAGATACGCAGTATTTT
TRBJ2-5,many,TRBD1,TRBV12-3/TRBV12-4,CASSHTGGDSKETQYF,TGTGCCAGCAGCCACACAGGGGGCGATTCCAAAGAGACCCAGTACTTC
TRBJ1-1,NA,NA,TRBV5-1,CASRLGDNTEAFF,TGCGCCAGCAGATTAGGGGACAACACTGAAGCTTTCTTT
TRBJ1-4,NA,NA,TRBV28,CASSPTGSNEKLFF,TGTGCCAGCAGCCCGACAGGAAGTAATGAAAAACTGTTTTTT
TRBJ1-2,few,NA,TRBV10-3,CAISESGPHYGYTF,TGTGCCATCAGTGAGTCAGGCCCCCACTATGGCTACACCTTC
TRBJ2-1,many,TRBD2,TRBV6-5,CATKAWRGEEQFF,TGTGCCACCAAGGCGTGGCGGGGGGAGGAGCAGTTCTTC
TRBJ2-7,NA,NA,TRBV19,CASSIVKGYEQYF,TGTGCCAGTAGTATAGTAAAAGGATACGAGCAGTACTTC
TRBJ2-7,NA,NA,TRBV27,CASSLSMGQPYEQYF,TGTGCCAGCAGTTTATCTATGGGACAACCCTACGAGCAGTACTTC
TRBJ2-1,few,TRBD2,TRBV7-8,CASSLGWSSGGAREQFF,TGTGCCAGCAGCTTAGGTTGGTCTAGCGGGGGGGCCCGGGAGCAGTTCTTC
TRBJ1-1,few,TRBD1,TRBV7-9,CASSNSTGIDTEAFF,TGTGCCAGCAGCAACTCGACAGGGATTGACACTGAAGCTTTCTTT
TRBJ2-2,NA,TRBD2,TRBV5-5,CASSRSGGVAGELFF,TGTGCCAGCAGCCGGAGCGGGGGAGTAGCCGGGGAGCTGTTTTTT
TRBJ2-7,many,TRBD2,TRBV27,CASSLGTSGVYEQYF,TGTGCCAGCAGCCTTGGGACTAGCGGGGTGTACGAGCAGTACTTC
TRBJ2-3,NA,NA,TRBV7-3,CASSYLRRDNQTQYF,TGTGCCAGCAGCTACTTGCGGCGGGACAACCAAACGCAGTATTTT
TRBJ1-1,NA,NA,TRBV7-9,CASSKDGGAYTEAFF,TGTGCCAGCAGCAAAGACGGGGGCGCCTACACTGAAGCTTTCTTT
TRBJ2-7,NA,TRBD1,TRBV12-3/TRBV12-4,CASSTPPGTGRYEQYF,TGTGCCAGCAGTACACCTCCCGGGACAGGGCGGTACGAGCAGTACTTC
TRBJ1-5,NA,NA,TRBV20-1,CSARGGGHRISNQPQHF,TGCAGTGCTAGAGGGGGGGGACACCGGATAAGCAATCAGCCCCAGCATTTT
TRBJ2-5,few,NA,TRBV7-9,CASSLSTGPQETQYF,TGTGCCAGCAGCTTGTCTACGGGGCCCCAAGAGACCCAGTACTTC
TRBJ2-2,NA,NA,TRBV10-1,CASSAGANTGELFF,TGCGCCAGCAGTGCCGGGGCCAACACCGGGGAGCTGTTTTTT
TRBJ2-3,NA,TRBD1,TRBV4-3,CASSQEPTGVGDTQYF,TGCGCCAGCAGCCAAGAACCGACAGGGGTCGGGGATACGCAGTATTTT
TRBJ2-3,few,NA,TRBV20-1,CSARHYSEITDTQYF,TGCAGTGCTAGGCACTACAGCGAGATCACAGATACGCAGTATTTT
TRBJ1-5,NA,TRBD1,TRBV5-1,CASSLGDRGNQPQHF,TGCGCCAGCAGCTTGGGTGACAGGGGTAATCAGCCCCAGCATTTT
TRBJ1-1,NA,NA,TRBV6-5,CASSYSAGGTEAFF,TGTGCCAGCAGTTACTCGGCCGGCGGGACTGAAGCTTTCTTT
TRBJ2-3,many,NA,TRBV14,CASSQASRGWGTDTQYF,TGTGCCAGCAGCCAAGCGTCGCGGGGTTGGGGCACAGATACGCAGTATTTT
TRBJ2-1,NA,NA,TRBV9,CASRDPSAEQFF,TGTGCCAGCAGAGACCCTAGCGCTGAGCAGTTCTTC
TRBJ2-2,few,NA,TRBV7-8,CASSILRLTEPNTGELFF,TGTGCCAGCAGCATCCTAAGACTGACCGAGCCGAACACCGGGGAGCTGTTTTTT
TRBJ2-3,many,NA,TRBV6-4,CASSGNPTDTQYF,TGTGCCAGCAGTGGGAACCCAACAGATACGCAGTATTTT
TRBJ2-3,few,NA,TRBV6-2/TRBV6-3,CASSYARADTQYF,TGTGCCAGCAGTTACGCGAGAGCAGATACGCAGTATTTT
TRBJ2-4,few,NA,TRBV6-2/TRBV6-3,CASSYSIGGENIQYF,TGTGCCAGCAGTTACTCTATCGGGGGCGAAAACATTCAGTACTTC
TRBJ2-1,few,TRBD2,TRBV29-1,CSVGRSGESLYNEQFF,TGCAGCGTTGGGAGGAGCGGGGAGTCCCTCTACAATGAGCAGTTCTTC